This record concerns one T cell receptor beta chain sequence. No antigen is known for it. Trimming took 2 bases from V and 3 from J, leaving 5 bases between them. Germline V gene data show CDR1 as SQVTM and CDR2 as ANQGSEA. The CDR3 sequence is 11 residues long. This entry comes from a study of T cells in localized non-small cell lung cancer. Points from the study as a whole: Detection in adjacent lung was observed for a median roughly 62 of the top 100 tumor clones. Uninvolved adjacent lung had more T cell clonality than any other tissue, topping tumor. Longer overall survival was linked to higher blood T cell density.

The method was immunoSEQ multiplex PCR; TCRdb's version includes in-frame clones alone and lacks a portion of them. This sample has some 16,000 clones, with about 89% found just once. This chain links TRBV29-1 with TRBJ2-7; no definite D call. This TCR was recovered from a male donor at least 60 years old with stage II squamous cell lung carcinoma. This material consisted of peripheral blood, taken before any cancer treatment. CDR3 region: CSVESNYEQYF. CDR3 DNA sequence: TGCAGCGTTGAATCCAACTACGAGCAGTACTTC.